These 17 T cell receptor beta chains share one sample of origin, sequenced in a study of blood T cell repertoires in COVID-19. Generated by immunoSEQ multiplex PCR, the TCRdb table keeps only in-frame clones and is missing some. The table includes about 290,000 clones, 86% detected once. Material: peripheral blood. These receptors were obtained from a woman aged 30 to 39 with active or convalescent COVID-19.

This clone was seen only a few times. CDR3 protein: CASSPAAGENQPQHF. The CDR3 region has the DNA TGTGCCAGCAGCCCCGCCGCGGGGGAGAATCAGCCCCAGCATTTT. The chain carries TRBV3-1 (or the pseudogene TRBV3-2) and TRBJ1-5; TRBD1 might be the D (5 bases). The CDR3 has 15 amino acids. Trimming shortened V by 4 bases and J by 4 bases, and 14 bases separated the two germline ends. Per the germline V gene, CDR1 is LGHDT and CDR2 is YNNKEL (reference sequence).

The V call is TRBV28, the J call TRBJ1-2; D not resolved. From germline, CDR1 is MDHEN and CDR2 SYDVKM. Trimming took off 5 bases at V and 5 bases at J, with 15 bases between the two ends. The CDR3 is 14 amino acids. The CDR3 DNA sequence: TGTGCCAGCAGTATCGACAAGGCCCTTTATGGCTACACCTTC. Its protein is CASSIDKALYGYTF.

This clone was counted only a few times. Possible read error: a much larger clone is one base away. Other DNA sequences of this sample code for an identical CDR3. The chain couples TRBV7-9 to TRBJ2-7; 15 nucleotides align to TRBD2. V was pared by 3 bases and J by 7 bases, with 10 bases of the junction left unmatched. The length of the CDR3 is 17 residues. Germline assignment: CDR1 SEHNR and CDR2 FQNEAQ (reference sequence). The DNA for the CDR3 is TGTGCCAGCAGCTTCGCCGGCGGACTAGCGGGGGGGCGGGAGCAGTACTTC. Its translation is CASSFAGGLAGGREQYF.

The V gene is TRBV7-8, the J gene TRBJ1-6; no definite D call. Germline V gives CDR1 SGHVS, CDR2 FQNEAQ. CDR3 length: 12 residues. Trimming removed 5 bases from V and 9 bases from J, with 8 bases in between. In DNA, the CDR3 is TGTGCCAGCAGCCGGTCCGGTTCACCCCTCCACTTT. Translation: CASSRSGSPLHF.

The chain joins TRBV4-3 to TRBJ2-1; D is possibly TRBD2 (6 bases). V was cut by 0 bases and J by 0 bases, with 15 bases left in between. Per germline, CDR1 LGHNA and CDR2 YSLEER. This CDR3 has 18 amino acids. CDR3 nucleotide sequence: TGCGCCAGCAGCCAAGATTTGGGGGACTCGAGCTCCTACAATGAGCAGTTCTTC. This encodes CASSQDLGDSSSYNEQFF.

The J gene is TRBJ2-1, the V gene TRBV9; D may be TRBD1 (6 bases). V was clipped by 0 bases and J by 5 bases, with 12 bases between them. CDR1 is SGDLS, CDR2 YYNGEE, per germline. The CDR3 sequence is 15 residues long. This chain's CDR3 is CASSVDQGLDNEQFF. As DNA, the CDR3 is TGTGCCAGCAGCGTAGATCAGGGGCTCGACAATGAGCAGTTCTTC. The full variable domain, in which reference TRBV9 and TRBJ2-1 provide the parts outside the CDR3, is DSGVTQTPKHLITATGQRVTLRCSPRSGDLSVYWYQQSLDQGLQFLIQYYNGEERAKGNILERFSAQQFPDLHSELNLSSLELGDSALYFCASSVDQGLDNEQFFGPGTRLTVL.

This chain links TRBV5-6 with TRBJ1-1, with 7 bases matching TRBD1. The CDR3 covers 13 residues. Germline CDR1 reads SGHDT; CDR2 reads YYEEEE. Trimming cost V 1 base and J 3 bases; bases outside gene matches: 0. The CDR3 loop reads CASSLTGDTEAFF. CDR3 nucleotide sequence: TGTGCCAGCAGCTTGACAGGGGACACTGAAGCTTTCTTT.

This clone has just one count. This chain connects TRBV5-1 to TRBJ2-7; maybe TRBD1 (6 bases). Germline V gives CDR1 SGHRS, CDR2 YFSETQ. Trimming removed 3 bases at V and 5 bases at J, with 15 bases between. This CDR3 has 14 amino acids. The CDR3 protein is CASSSGQGLDEQYF. The DNA of the CDR3 is TGCGCCAGCAGCTCCGGGCAGGGGCTCGACGAGCAGTACTTC.

The chain employs TRBV3-1 (or the pseudogene TRBV3-2) and TRBJ2-5; TRBD2 matches at 9 bases. The CDR3 length is 16 residues. Germline CDR1 LGHDT, CDR2 YNNKEL (reference sequence). Trimming cost V 3 bases and J 5 bases; bases outside gene matches: 10. CDR3 protein: CASSHGAGGPRETQYF. The CDR3 DNA reads TGTGCCAGCAGCCACGGGGCGGGGGGGCCACGGGAGACCCAGTACTTC.

The chain uses TRBV30 and TRBJ2-5; the D gene is possibly TRBD1 (5 bases). This CDR3 has 12 amino acids. Per germline, CDR1 GTSNPN and CDR2 SVGIG (reference sequence). V shed 4 bases and J shed 3 bases, with 9 bases lying between them. CDR3 sequence (DNA): TGTGCCTGGAAGGAAGGGGAAGAGACCCAGTACTTC. Its translation is CAWKEGEETQYF. The variable domain in full, completed from reference TRBV30 and TRBJ2-5, reads SQTIHQWPATLVQPVGSPLSLECTVEGTSNPNLYWYRQAAGRGLQLLFYSVGIGQISSEVPQNLSASRPQDRQFILSSKKLLLSDSGFYLCAWKEGEETQYFGPGTRLLVL.

V is TRBV9 and J is TRBJ1-2, with 7 bases fitting TRBD1. Trimming cost V 4 bases and J 4 bases; bases outside gene matches: 7. Germline V gene data show CDR1 as SGDLS and CDR2 as YYNGEE. The CDR3 length is 14 residues. The CDR3 region is CASSSRGQLYGYTF. CDR3 bases: TGTGCCAGCAGCTCCAGGGGACAGCTCTATGGCTACACCTTC.

The rearrangement uses TRBV7-9 and TRBJ2-1; no definite D call. CDR3 length: 13 amino acids. V shed 1 base and J shed 6 bases, with 7 bases lying between them. The germline gives CDR1 SEHNR, CDR2 FQNEAQ (reference sequence). CDR3 residues: CASSLGKFNEQFF. Here the CDR3 DNA reads TGTGCCAGCAGCTTAGGTAAATTCAATGAGCAGTTCTTC. Using reference TRBV7-9 and TRBJ2-1 for the parts outside the CDR3, the full variable domain is DTGVSQNPRHKITKRGQNVTFRCDPISEHNRLYWYRQTLGQGPEFLTYFQNEAQLEKSRLLSDRFSAERPKGSFSTLEIQRTEQGDSAMYLCASSLGKFNEQFFGPGTRLTVL.

The CDR3 here is CASTESAARDNLYEQYF. The DNA for the CDR3 is TGTGCCAGTACCGAATCCGCGGCCCGGGACAATCTTTACGAGCAGTACTTC. The chain combines TRBV19 with TRBJ2-7; possibly TRBD1 for D (6 bases). The length of the CDR3 is 17 residues. Trimming took off 7 bases at V and 4 bases at J, with 26 bases between the two ends. Germline V gene lookup returns CDR1 LNHDA and CDR2 SQIVND (reference sequence).

As for this clone: Other DNA sequences in the sample encode the same CDR3. The chain has TRBV9 and TRBJ2-3; D is ambiguous. Germline V gives CDR1 SGDLS, CDR2 YYNGEE. This CDR3 has 12 residues. Trimming stripped 3 bases from V and 4 bases from J, with 6 bases between. CDR3 DNA: TGTGCCAGCAGCGGAGGCGCAGATACGCAGTATTTT. Translating it yields CASSGGADTQYF. Together with reference TRBV9 and TRBJ2-3, the CDR3 gives the full variable domain: DSGVTQTPKHLITATGQRVTLRCSPRSGDLSVYWYQQSLDQGLQFLIQYYNGEERAKGNILERFSAQQFPDLHSELNLSSLELGDSALYFCASSGGADTQYFGPGTRLTVL.

This clone was seen many times. This chain connects TRBV6-1 to TRBJ2-5; TRBD2 agrees at 10 bases. The junction had 9 bases not matched to a gene; V was cut back by 4 bases and J by 4 bases. CDR3 length equals 16 residues. Germline values: CDR1 MNHNS, CDR2 SASEGT. The CDR3 region has the DNA TGTGCCAGCAGTGGTGCCATGGTAGCGGGGGGAGAGACCCAGTACTTC. Amino acid sequence: CASSGAMVAGGETQYF.

This clone was recorded at least ten times. The chain couples TRBV5-6 to TRBJ2-1; the D gene is possibly TRBD2 (6 bases). This CDR3 comprises 14 residues. Germline assignment: CDR1 SGHDT and CDR2 YYEEEE. The V and J ends lost 4 bases and 3 bases respectively, with 11 bases between them. Written as DNA, the CDR3 is TGTGCCAGCAGCCCCCTAGCGAACTACAATGAGCAGTTCTTC. It codes for CASSPLANYNEQFF.

On this clone: Sequence at one end of the junction differs from germline and may be a read error. This chain uses TRBV6-2 or TRBV6-3 with TRBJ1-2; D may be TRBD1 (6 bases). The CDR3 covers 13 residues. Germline-derived CDR1 and CDR2 are MNHEY and SVGEGT. As DNA, the CDR3 is TGTGCCAGCAGCCTTACAGGGAACTCTGGCTACACCTTC. Its protein is CASSLTGNSGYTF.